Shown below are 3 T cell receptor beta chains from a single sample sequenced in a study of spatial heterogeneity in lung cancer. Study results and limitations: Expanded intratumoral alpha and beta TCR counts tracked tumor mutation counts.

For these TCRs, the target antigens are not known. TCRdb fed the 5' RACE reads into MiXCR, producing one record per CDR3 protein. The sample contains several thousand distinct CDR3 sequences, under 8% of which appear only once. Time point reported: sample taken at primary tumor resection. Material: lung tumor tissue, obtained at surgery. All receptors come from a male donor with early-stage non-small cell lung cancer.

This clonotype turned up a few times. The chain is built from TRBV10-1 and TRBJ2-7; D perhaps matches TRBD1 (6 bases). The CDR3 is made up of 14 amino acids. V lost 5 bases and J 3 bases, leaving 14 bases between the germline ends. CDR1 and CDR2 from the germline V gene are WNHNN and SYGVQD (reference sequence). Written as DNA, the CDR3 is TGCGCCAGCAGTTCTAAGGACAGATTCTACGAGCAGTACTTC. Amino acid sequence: CASSSKDRFYEQYF.

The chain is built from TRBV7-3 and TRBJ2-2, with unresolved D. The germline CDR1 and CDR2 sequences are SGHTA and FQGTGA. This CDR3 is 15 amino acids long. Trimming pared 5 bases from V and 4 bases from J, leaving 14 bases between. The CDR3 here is CASSAPGVGTGELFF. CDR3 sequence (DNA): TGTGCCAGCAGCGCCCCGGGTGTCGGCACCGGGGAGCTGTTTTTT.

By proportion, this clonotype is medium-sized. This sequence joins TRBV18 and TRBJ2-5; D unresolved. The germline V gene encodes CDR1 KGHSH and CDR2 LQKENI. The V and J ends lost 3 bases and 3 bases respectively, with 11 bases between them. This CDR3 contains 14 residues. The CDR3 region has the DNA TGTGCCAGCTCACCCCAAATAAGGAAAGAGACCCAGTACTTC. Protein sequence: CASSPQIRKETQYF.